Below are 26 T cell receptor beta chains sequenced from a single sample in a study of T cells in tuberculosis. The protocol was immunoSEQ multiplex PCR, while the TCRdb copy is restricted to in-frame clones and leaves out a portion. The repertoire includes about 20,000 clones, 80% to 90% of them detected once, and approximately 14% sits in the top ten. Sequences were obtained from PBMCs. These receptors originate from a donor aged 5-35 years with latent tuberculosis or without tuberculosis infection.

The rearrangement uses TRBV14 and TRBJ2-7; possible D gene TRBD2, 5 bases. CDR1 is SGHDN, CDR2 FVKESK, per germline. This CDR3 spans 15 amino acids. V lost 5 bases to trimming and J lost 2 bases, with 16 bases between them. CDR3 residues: CASSAMSGIPYEQYF. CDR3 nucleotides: TGTGCCAGCAGCGCAATGTCGGGGATCCCCTACGAGCAGTACTTC.

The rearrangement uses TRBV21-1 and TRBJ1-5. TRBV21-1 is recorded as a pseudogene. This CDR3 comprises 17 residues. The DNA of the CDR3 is TGTGCCAGCAGCAAAGGGTTTGGAGGGAGGAAGGATCAGCCCCAGCATTTT. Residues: CASSKGFGGRKDQPQHF.

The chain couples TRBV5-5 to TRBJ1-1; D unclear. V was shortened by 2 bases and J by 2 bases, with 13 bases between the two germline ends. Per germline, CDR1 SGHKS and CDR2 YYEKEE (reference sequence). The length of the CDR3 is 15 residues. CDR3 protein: CASSFQQNLNTEAFF. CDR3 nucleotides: TGTGCCAGCAGCTTTCAACAGAACTTAAACACTGAAGCTTTCTTT.

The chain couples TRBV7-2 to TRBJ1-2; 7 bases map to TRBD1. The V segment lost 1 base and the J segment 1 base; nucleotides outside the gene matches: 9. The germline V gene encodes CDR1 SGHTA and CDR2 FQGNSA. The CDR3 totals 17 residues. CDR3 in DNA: TGTGCCAGCAGCTTAGACGACAGGGCCGCTTTTAACTATGGCTACACCTTC. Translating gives CASSLDDRAAFNYGYTF.

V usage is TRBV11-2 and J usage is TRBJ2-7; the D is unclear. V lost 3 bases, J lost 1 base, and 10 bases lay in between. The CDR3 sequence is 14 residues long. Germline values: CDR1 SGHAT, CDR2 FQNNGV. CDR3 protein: CASSFSAVSYEQYF. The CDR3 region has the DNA TGTGCCAGCAGCTTCTCCGCGGTTTCCTACGAGCAGTACTTC.

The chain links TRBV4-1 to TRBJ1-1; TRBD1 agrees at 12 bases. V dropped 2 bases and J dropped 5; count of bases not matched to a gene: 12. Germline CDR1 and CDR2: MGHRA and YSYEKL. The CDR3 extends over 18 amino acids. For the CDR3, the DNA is TGCGCCAGCAGCCAACCCAGCCGTCGGGACAGGGGGCAGACTGAAGCTTTCTTT. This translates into CASSQPSRRDRGQTEAFF.

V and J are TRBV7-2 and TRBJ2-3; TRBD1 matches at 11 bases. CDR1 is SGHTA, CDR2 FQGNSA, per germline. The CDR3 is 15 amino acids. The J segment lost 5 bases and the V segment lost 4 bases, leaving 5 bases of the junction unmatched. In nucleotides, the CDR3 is TGTGCCAGCAGCTGGACAGGGGGCGCCGTAGATACGCAGTATTTT. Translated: CASSWTGGAVDTQYF.

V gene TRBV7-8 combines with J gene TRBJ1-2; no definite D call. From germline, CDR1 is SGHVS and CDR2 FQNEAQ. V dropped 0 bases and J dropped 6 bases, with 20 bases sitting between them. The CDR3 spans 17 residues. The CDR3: CASSLANIIPRSDGYTF. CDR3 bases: TGTGCCAGCAGCTTAGCCAATATCATCCCACGTTCGGATGGCTACACCTTC. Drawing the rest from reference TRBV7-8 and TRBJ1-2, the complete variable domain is GAGVSQSPRYKVAKRGQDVALRCDPISGHVSLFWYQQALGQGPEFLTYFQNEAQLDKSGLPSDRFFAERPEGSVSTLKIQRTQQEDSAVYLCASSLANIIPRSDGYTFGSGTRLTVV.

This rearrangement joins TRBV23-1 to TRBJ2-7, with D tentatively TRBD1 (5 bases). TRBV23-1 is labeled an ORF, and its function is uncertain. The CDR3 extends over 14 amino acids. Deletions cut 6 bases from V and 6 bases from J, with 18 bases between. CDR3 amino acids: CASRPFGRAGEQYF. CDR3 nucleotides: TGCGCCAGCAGACCTTTTGGCAGGGCAGGCGAGCAGTACTTC.

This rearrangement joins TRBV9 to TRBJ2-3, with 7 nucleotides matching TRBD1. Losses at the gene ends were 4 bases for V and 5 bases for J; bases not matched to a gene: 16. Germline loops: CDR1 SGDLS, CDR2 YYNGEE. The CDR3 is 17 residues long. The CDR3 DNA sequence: TGTGCCAGCAGCACCTCTCCGAGGGGGACAGAAGAAGATACGCAGTATTTT. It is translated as CASSTSPRGTEEDTQYF.

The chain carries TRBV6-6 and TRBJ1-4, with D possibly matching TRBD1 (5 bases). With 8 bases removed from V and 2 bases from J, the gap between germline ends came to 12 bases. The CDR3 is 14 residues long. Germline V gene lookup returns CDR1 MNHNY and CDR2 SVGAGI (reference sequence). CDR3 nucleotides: TGTGCCAGCGGCGCCGGGGGTACTAATGAAAAACTGTTTTTT. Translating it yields CASGAGGTNEKLFF.

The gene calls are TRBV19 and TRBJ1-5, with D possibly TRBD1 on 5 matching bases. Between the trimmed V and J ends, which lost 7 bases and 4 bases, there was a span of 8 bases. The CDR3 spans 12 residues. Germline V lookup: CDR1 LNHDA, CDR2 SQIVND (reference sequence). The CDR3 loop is CASIKGNQPQHF. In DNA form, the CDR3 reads TGTGCCAGTATAAAGGGGAATCAGCCCCAGCATTTT. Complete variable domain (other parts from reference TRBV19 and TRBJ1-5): DGGITQSPKYLFRKEGQNVTLSCEQNLNHDAMYWYRQDPGQGLRLIYYSQIVNDFQKGDIAEGYSVSREKKESFPLTVTSAQKNPTAFYLCASIKGNQPQHFGDGTRLSIL.

The CDR3 coding sequence is TGTGCCAGTAGTATTCAGGCAGGGGGCACCTATGGCTACACCTTC. The encoded protein is CASSIQAGGTYGYTF. The gene calls are TRBV19 and TRBJ1-2, with 8 bases identical to TRBD1. Trimming took 3 bases from V and 4 from J; bases not matched to a gene: 7. CDR1 and CDR2 from the germline V gene are LNHDA and SQIVND (reference sequence). The CDR3 loop spans 15 amino acids.

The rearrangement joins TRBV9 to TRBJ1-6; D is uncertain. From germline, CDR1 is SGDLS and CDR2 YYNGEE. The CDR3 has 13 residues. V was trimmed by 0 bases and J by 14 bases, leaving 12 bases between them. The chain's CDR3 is CASSVDPPSALHF. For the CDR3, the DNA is TGTGCCAGCAGCGTAGATCCCCCCTCAGCCCTCCACTTT.

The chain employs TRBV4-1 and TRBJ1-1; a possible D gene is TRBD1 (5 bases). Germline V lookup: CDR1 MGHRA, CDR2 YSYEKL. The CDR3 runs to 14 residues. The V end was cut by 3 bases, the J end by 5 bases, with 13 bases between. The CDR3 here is CASSQVGGGTEAFF. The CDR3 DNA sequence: TGCGCCAGCAGCCAGGTCGGGGGGGGAACTGAAGCTTTCTTT.

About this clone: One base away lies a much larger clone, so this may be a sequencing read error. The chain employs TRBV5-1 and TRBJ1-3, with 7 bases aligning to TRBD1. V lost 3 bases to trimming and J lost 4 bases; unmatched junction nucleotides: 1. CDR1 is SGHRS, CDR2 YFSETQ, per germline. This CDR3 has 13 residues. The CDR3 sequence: CASSSGQGNTIYF. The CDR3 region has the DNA TGCGCCAGCAGCTCGGGACAGGGAAACACCATATATTTT.

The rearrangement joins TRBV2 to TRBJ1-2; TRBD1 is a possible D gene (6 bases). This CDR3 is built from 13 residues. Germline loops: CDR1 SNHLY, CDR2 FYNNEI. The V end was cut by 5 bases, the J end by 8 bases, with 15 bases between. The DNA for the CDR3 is TGTGCCAGCAGTTTCATGACAGGCAACGGCTACACCTTC. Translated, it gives CASSFMTGNGYTF.

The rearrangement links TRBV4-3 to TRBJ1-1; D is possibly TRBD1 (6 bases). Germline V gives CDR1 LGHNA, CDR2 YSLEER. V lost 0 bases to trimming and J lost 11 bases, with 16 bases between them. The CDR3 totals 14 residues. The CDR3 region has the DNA TGCGCCAGCAGCCAAGACCGAGACAGGAGGTCGGCTTTCTTT. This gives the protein CASSQDRDRRSAFF.

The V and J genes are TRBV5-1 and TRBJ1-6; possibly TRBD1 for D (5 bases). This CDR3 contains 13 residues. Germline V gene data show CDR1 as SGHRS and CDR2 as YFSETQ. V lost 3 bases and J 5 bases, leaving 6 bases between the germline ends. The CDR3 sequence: CASSWGDNSPLHF. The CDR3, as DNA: TGCGCCAGCAGCTGGGGGGATAATTCACCCCTCCACTTT.

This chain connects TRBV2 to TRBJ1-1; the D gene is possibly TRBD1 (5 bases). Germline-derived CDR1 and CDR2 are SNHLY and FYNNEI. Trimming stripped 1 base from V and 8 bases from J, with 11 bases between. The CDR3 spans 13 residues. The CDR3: CASSEVRQLEAFF. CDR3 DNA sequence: TGTGCCAGCAGTGAAGTCAGACAGTTAGAAGCTTTCTTT.

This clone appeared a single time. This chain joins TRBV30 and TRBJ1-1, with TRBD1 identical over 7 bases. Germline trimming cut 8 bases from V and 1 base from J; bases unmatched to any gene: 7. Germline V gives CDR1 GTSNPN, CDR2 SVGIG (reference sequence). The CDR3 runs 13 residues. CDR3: CAQKRGPNTEAFF. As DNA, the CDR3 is TGTGCCCAAAAAAGGGGGCCGAACACTGAAGCTTTCTTT.

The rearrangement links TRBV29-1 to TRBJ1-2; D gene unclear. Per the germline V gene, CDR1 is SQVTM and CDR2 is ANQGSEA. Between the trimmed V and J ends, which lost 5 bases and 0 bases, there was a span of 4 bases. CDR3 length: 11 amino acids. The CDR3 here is CSVPSNYGYTF. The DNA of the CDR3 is TGCAGCGTTCCTTCTAACTATGGCTACACCTTC.

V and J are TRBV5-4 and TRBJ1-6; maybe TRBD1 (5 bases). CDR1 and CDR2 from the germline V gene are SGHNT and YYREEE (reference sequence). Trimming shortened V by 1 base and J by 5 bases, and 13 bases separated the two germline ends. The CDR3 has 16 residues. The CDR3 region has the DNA TGTGCCAGCAGCTTGTATAGGGGCCCTAATAATTCACCCCTCCACTTT. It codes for CASSLYRGPNNSPLHF.

The CDR3 protein is CASSPARGPNEQYF. For the CDR3, the DNA is TGTGCCAGCTCACCAGCAAGGGGCCCGAATGAGCAGTACTTC. The chain uses TRBV18 and TRBJ2-7; possibly TRBD1 for D (5 bases). The length of the CDR3 is 14 residues. V gave up 2 bases and J gave up 7 bases, with 15 bases separating them. The germline CDR1 and CDR2 sequences are KGHSH and LQKENI.

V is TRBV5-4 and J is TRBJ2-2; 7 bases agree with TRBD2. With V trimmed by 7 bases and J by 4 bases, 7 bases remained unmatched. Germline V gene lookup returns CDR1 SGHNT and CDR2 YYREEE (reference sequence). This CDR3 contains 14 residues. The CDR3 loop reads CASRDPGGTGELFF. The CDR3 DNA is TGTGCCAGCCGAGACCCGGGGGGCACCGGGGAGCTGTTTTTT.

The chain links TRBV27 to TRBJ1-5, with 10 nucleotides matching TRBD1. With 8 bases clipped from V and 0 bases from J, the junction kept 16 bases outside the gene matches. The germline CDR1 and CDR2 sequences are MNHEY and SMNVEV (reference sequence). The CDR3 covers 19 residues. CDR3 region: CASRGWEGQGPYSNQPQHF. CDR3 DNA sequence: TGTGCCAGCCGGGGTTGGGAGGGACAGGGGCCTTATAGCAATCAGCCCCAGCATTTT.